Shown below are 6 T cell receptor beta chains from a single sample sequenced in a study of shared clonotypes between healthy human individuals. Some clones are missing from TCRdb's copy, which holds only in-frame ones; the method was immunoSEQ multiplex PCR. The table lists about 2.3 million clones, 92% of them singletons. Sequenced material: naive CD4+ T cells from PBMCs. The sample's subset: CD45RA+ positively selected. These receptors were obtained from a man aged 18 to 29 in good health. Some clones in this sample may be carry-over from other donors' samples.

This sequence joins TRBV28 and TRBJ2-6, with no clear D. CDR3 size: 16 residues. The germline V and J ends were trimmed by 4 bases and 4 bases, with 14 bases remaining between them. Germline lookup yields CDR1 MDHEN and CDR2 SYDVKM. The CDR3 DNA follows: TGTGCCAGCAGTTCCCACGGGTTGAGCGGGGCCAACGTCCTGACTTTC. This gives the protein CASSSHGLSGANVLTF.

The rearrangement joins TRBV7-3 to TRBJ2-5; D gene unclear. Germline values: CDR1 SGHTA, CDR2 FQGTGA. There are 13 residues in the CDR3. V was trimmed by 5 bases and J by 5 bases, leaving 12 bases between them. The CDR3 sequence is CASSVGPSETQYF. The CDR3 region has the DNA TGTGCCAGCAGCGTCGGCCCATCTGAGACCCAGTACTTC.

The CDR3, as DNA: TGTGCCAGCAGTAAATTTACCCTCTCGGGATTGGGTGATACGCAGTATTTT. This sequence encodes CASSKFTLSGLGDTQYF. The rearrangement uses TRBV28 and TRBJ2-3; TRBD2 might be the D (5 bases). V lost 5 bases, J lost 6 bases, and 24 bases lay in between. The germline CDR1 and CDR2 sequences are MDHEN and SYDVKM. The CDR3 has 17 residues.

The chain uses TRBV7-3 and TRBJ2-3, with D perhaps TRBD1 or TRBD2 (5 bases each). V was trimmed by 5 bases and J by 0 bases, leaving 12 bases between them. Germline lookup yields CDR1 SGHTA and CDR2 FQGTGA. This CDR3 is 15 amino acids long. The CDR3 loop is CASSPGTPSTDTQYF. In nucleotides, the CDR3 is TGTGCCAGCAGCCCCGGGACCCCTAGCACAGATACGCAGTATTTT.

V and J are TRBV18 and TRBJ2-3; the D gene is possibly TRBD1 (5 bases). The CDR3 length is 17 residues. V dropped 2 bases and J dropped 5 bases, with 20 bases sitting between them. CDR1 and CDR2 (germline): KGHSH, LQKENI. The CDR3 region is CASSPNSNPGFGDTQYF. CDR3 sequence (DNA): TGTGCCAGCTCACCAAATAGTAACCCAGGGTTTGGAGATACGCAGTATTTT.

The sample holds one count of this clone. The chain links TRBV4-1 to TRBJ2-1; 12 nucleotides line up with TRBD2. With 1 base clipped from V and 9 bases from J, the junction kept 16 bases outside the gene matches. Looked up from germline, CDR1 is MGHRA and CDR2 is YSYEKL. The CDR3 is 19 amino acids. The CDR3 sequence: CASSQVRGGLAGTPGEQFF. CDR3 nucleotides: TGCGCCAGCAGCCAAGTTCGGGGCGGACTAGCGGGAACCCCGGGTGAGCAGTTCTTC.